These T cell receptor beta chains were read from a single sample in a study of T cells in Graves' hyperthyroidism and ophthalmopathy. TCRdb redid the calling of the multiplex PCR reads with MiXCR, one entry per CDR3 protein. This sample has approximately 600,000 distinct CDR3 sequences; roughly 14% occur once, and the top ten carry approximately 4.3%. The material sequenced was blood. The receptors derive from a woman in her 40s with Graves' ophthalmopathy. Each CDR3 is given with its conserved first and last residue. The D gene is left open where the match is weak. The listing skips clone size in some rows; elsewhere it reads once, few, many or a size class.

D: -; V: TRBV6-5; J: TRBJ2-5; size: many; CDR3: CASYGPGPLQETQYF; DNA: TGTGCCAGCTACGGCCCGGGACCACTACAAGAGACCCAGTACTTC
D: -; V: TRBV30; J: TRBJ1-1; size: many; CDR3: CAGTRATTEAFF; DNA: TGTGCCGGGACCAGGGCCACCACTGAAGCTTTCTTT
D: -; V: TRBV10-3; J: TRBJ2-5; size: many; CDR3: CAVGGETQYF; DNA: TGTGCTGTGGGGGGAGAGACCCAGTACTTC
D: -; V: TRBV27; J: TRBJ2-2; size: many; CDR3: CASSLSRQTGELFF; DNA: TGTGCCAGCAGTTTATCAAGGCAGACCGGGGAGCTGTTTTTT
D: -; V: TRBV20-1; J: TRBJ2-7; size: once; CDR3: CSARAGAVPYEQYF; DNA: TGCAGTGCTAGAGCGGGCGCTGTCCCCTACGAGCAGTACTTC
D: TRBD2; V: TRBV7-3; J: TRBJ2-7; size: -; CDR3: CASSLSGGRDSYEQYF; DNA: TGTGCCAGCAGCCTCTCGGGGGGGAGGGACTCCTACGAGCAGTACTTC
D: -; V: TRBV20-1; J: TRBJ2-7; size: many; CDR3: CSARDRGGKLYEQYF; DNA: TGCAGTGCTAGAGATCGGGGAGGAAAACTCTACGAGCAGTACTTC
D: -; V: TRBV28; J: TRBJ2-7; size: many; CDR3: CASRPQNYEQYF; DNA: TGTGCCAGCAGACCCCAAAACTACGAGCAGTACTTC
D: -; V: TRBV20-1; J: TRBJ1-5; size: -; CDR3: CSANGGNQPQHF; DNA: TGCAGTGCTAATGGGGGGAATCAGCCCCAGCATTTT
D: -; V: TRBV11-3; J: TRBJ2-2; size: many; CDR3: CASTLGAVNTGELFF; DNA: TGTGCCAGCACGCTGGGGGCGGTAAACACCGGGGAGCTGTTTTTT
D: TRBD1; V: TRBV11-1; J: TRBJ2-7; size: many; CDR3: CASSLGQGGEEQYF; DNA: TGTGCCAGCAGCTTGGGACAGGGAGGTGAGGAGCAGTACTTC
D: -; V: TRBV11-2; J: TRBJ1-2; size: many; CDR3: CASSLDRSTSYGYTF; DNA: TGTGCCAGCAGCTTAGATCGAAGTACAAGCTATGGCTACACCTTC